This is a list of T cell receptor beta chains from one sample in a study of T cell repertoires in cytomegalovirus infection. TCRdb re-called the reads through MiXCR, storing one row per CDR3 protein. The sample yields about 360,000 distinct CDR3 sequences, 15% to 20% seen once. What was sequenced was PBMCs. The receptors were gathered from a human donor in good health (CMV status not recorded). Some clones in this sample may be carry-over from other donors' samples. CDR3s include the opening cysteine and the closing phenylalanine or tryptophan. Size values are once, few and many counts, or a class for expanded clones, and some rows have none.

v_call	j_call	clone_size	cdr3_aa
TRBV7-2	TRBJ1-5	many	CASSLDSRSNQPQHF
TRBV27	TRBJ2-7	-	CASMGGSSYEQYF
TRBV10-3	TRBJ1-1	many	CAISNPGSTEAFF
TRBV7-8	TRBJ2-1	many	CASSTGTGTPSYNEQFF
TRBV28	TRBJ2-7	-	CASHGQTYEQYF
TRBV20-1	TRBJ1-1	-	CSAITGSRTEAFF
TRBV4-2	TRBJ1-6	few	CASSQDQGTLHF
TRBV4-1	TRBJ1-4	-	CASSQDGEKLFF
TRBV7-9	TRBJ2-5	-	CASSLVAGMAQYF
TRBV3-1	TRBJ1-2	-	CASSQEGTGNGYTF
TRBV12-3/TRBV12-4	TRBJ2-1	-	CASSPTTRGLASYNEQFF
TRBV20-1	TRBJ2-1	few	CSAPPESHNEQFF
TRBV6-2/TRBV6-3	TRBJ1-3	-	CASRKTATSGNTIYF
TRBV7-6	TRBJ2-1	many	CASSLRGSGRYNEQFF
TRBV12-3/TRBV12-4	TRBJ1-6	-	CASSPGAVSPLHF
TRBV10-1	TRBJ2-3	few	CASSEAGASTDTQYF
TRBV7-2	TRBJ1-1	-	CASSQEGAARSTEAFF
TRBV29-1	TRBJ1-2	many	CSVAPAGPDAASPSNYGYTF
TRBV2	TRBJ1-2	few	CASSEAGYGYTF
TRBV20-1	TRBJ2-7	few	CSANGPFYEQYF
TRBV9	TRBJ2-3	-	CASSRGGQGDTQYF
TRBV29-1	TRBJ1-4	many	CSVEEVGQQGEKLFF
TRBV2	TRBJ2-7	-	CASRGGGDEQYF
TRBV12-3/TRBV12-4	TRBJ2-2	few	CASSLFGTLDTGELFF
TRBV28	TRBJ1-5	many	CASSFGRGRHQPQHF
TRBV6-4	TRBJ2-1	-	CACRPQETFYEQFF
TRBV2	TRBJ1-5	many	CASSETTGGNQPQHF
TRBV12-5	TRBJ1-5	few	CASLVTGSNQPQHF
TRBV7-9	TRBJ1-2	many	CASSIGVSYTF
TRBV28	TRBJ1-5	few	CASRKVGSNQPQHF
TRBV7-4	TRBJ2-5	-	CASSLGIALMETQYF
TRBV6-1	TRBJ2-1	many	CASIGTAGGYNEQFF
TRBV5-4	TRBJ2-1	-	CASRLSGMWNEQFF
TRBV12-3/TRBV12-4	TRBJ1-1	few	CASRMGPQEAFF
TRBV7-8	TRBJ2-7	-	CASSLGVGGRTYEQYF
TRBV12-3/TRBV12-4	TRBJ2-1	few	CASSRLSGGYNEQFF
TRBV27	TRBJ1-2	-	CASSPALQGLSGGYTF
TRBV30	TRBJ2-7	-	CAWTAGGTTYEQYF
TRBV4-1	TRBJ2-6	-	CASSPGTGNSGANVLTF
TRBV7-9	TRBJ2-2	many	CASSGDQYTGELFF
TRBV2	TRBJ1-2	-	CASSRQGTFYGYTF
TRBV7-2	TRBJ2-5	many	CASSLRHGETQYF
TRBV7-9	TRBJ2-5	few	CASSLGFLGTGQETQYF
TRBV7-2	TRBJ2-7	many	CASSQGGFMAYEQYF
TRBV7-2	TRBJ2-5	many	CASSLQGARQETQYF
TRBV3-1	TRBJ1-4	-	CASSQGTGDGEKLFF
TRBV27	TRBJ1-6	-	CASTSYNSPLHF
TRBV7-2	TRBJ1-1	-	CASSLDRDSRAFF
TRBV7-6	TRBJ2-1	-	CASSLARTGFNEQFF
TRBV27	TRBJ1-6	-	CASKAAGFSPLHF
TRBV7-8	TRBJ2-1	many	CASSSRGSEQFF
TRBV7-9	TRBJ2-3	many	CASILREYDTDTQYF
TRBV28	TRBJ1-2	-	CASSRMGLYGYTF
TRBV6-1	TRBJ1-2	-	CASSSSGAYGYTF
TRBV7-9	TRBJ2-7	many	CASSPREDGSYEQYF
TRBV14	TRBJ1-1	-	CASSQGTRRINTEAFF
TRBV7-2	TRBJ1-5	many	CASSFTPGDSNQPQHF
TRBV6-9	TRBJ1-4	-	CDSVEEKLFF
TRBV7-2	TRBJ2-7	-	CASNLPWTGSYEQYF
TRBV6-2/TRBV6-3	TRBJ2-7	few	CASSYEAGPSYEQYF